A selection of T cell receptor beta chains follows, all from one sample in a study of T cell responses to AZD1222 COVID-19 vaccine. TCRdb's table, derived via immunoSEQ multiplex PCR, lists solely in-frame clones and lacks some. The repertoire holds 130,000 or so clones, with 85% to 95% as singletons. This specimen was peripheral blood, taken on day 0 of MenACWY control vaccination. The receptors were gathered from an adult in good health. CDR3s include the opening cysteine and the closing phenylalanine or tryptophan. Each record gives: CDR3 DNA, CDR3 protein, J gene, V gene, D gene, clone size. A D gene is named only where the DNA matches it firmly. Expanded clones are given a class, and other clones once, few, many or no size at all.

TGCGCCAGCAGCTGGAGACCTTCCGGGACAGGGGACATGGATACGCAGTATTTT,CASSWRPSGTGDMDTQYF,TRBJ2-3,TRBV5-1,TRBD1,-
TGCGCCAGCAGCCCAGATACTAGCGGGGGTCGAAGCACAGATACGCAGTATTTT,CASSPDTSGGRSTDTQYF,TRBJ2-3,TRBV4-3,TRBD2,-
TGTGCCACCAGTGATTTGGGAGGTGGGGGGAATGAGCAGTTCTTC,CATSDLGGGGNEQFF,TRBJ2-1,TRBV24-1,-,-
TGTGCCAGCAGGGACAGCGGTAATGAAAAACTGTTTTTT,CASRDSGNEKLFF,TRBJ1-4,TRBV6-5,-,once
TGTGCCAGCAGCTTCAATGGGGATCAGCCCCAGCATTTT,CASSFNGDQPQHF,TRBJ1-5,TRBV5-5,-,-
TGTGCCAGCAGCGCCGACTGGGGCCCTGGAAACACCATATATTTT,CASSADWGPGNTIYF,TRBJ1-3,TRBV9,-,-
TGTGCCAGCAGCCAAGGCGGGAGGGCCACCGGGGAGCTGTTTTTT,CASSQGGRATGELFF,TRBJ2-2,TRBV3-1/TRBV3-2,TRBD2,-
TGCGCCAGCAGCTCCCAGATTAATCAGCCCCAGCATTTT,CASSSQINQPQHF,TRBJ1-5,TRBV10-2,-,-
TGCGCCAGCAGCTTGCAGGGCCCCCTATACGAGCAGTACTTC,CASSLQGPLYEQYF,TRBJ2-7,TRBV5-1,-,-
TGTGCCTGGAGTGTAAGGGGCAGGGGGTGGGAAGCTTTCTTT,CAWSVRGRGWEAFF,TRBJ1-1,TRBV30,TRBD1,-
TGTGCCAGCAGCTTAGACCCTGGTGCGGGGCCCCTTGGCTATGGCTACACCTTC,CASSLDPGAGPLGYGYTF,TRBJ1-2,TRBV7-9,-,-
TGTGCCAGCAGCACTACGGGAGGGGACGGGCAGTACTTC,CASSTTGGDGQYF,TRBJ2-7,TRBV6-1,TRBD2,-
TGTGCCATCAAGCGACAGGGCGAAAACATTCAGTACTTC,CAIKRQGENIQYF,TRBJ2-4,TRBV10-3,TRBD1,-
TGTGCCAGCAACCCCGGGGGATCCAATGAGCAGTTCTTC,CASNPGGSNEQFF,TRBJ2-1,TRBV27,-,-
TGTGCCAGCAGCTCGTTAACCTACAATGAGCAGTTCTTC,CASSSLTYNEQFF,TRBJ2-1,TRBV7-2,-,-
TGTGCCAGCAGTCTCGGGGGGGGCCGAGATACGCAGTATTTT,CASSLGGGRDTQYF,TRBJ2-3,TRBV6-5,TRBD2,-
TGTGCCAGCAGCCGGGGTGGGGCTCGGGGCGAGCAGTACTTC,CASSRGGARGEQYF,TRBJ2-7,TRBV5-5,-,-
TGTGCCAGCAGTTTATTTCAAGAGCAGTACTTC,CASSLFQEQYF,TRBJ2-7,TRBV28,-,-
TGTGCCAGTAGTATGGTTCCAGGCAATAATCAGCCCCAGCATTTT,CASSMVPGNNQPQHF,TRBJ1-5,TRBV19,-,once
TGTGCCAGCAGTGAACAGGGACGCGATTATGGCTACACCTTC,CASSEQGRDYGYTF,TRBJ1-2,TRBV6-1,-,-
TGTGCCAGCAGTTTAACGGATCCGCGTGCGGGTGGGTCCAACGTCCTGACTTTC,CASSLTDPRAGGSNVLTF,TRBJ2-6,TRBV27,-,-